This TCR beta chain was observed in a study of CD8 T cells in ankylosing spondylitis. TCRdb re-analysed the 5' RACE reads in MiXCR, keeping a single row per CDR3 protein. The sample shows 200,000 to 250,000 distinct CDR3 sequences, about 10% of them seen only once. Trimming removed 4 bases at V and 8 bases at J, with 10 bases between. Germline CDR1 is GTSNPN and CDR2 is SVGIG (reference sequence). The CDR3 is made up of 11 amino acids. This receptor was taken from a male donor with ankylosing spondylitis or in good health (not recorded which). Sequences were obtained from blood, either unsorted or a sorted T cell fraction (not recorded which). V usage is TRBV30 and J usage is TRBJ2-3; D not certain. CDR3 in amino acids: CAWKSAPTQYF. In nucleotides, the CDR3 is TGTGCCTGGAAGTCAGCCCCTACGCAGTATTTT. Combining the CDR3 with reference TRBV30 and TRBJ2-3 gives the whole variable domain SQTIHQWPATLVQPVGSPLSLECTVEGTSNPNLYWYRQAAGRGLQLLFYSVGIGQISSEVPQNLSASRPQDRQFILSSKKLLLSDSGFYLCAWKSAPTQYFGPGTRLTVL.